This T cell receptor (beta chain) comes out of a study of glioma-infiltrating T cells after dendritic cell vaccination. CDR3 length: 16 amino acids. CDR1 and CDR2 from the germline V gene are SGHAT and FQNNGV. The V gene lost 5 bases and the J gene lost 3 bases, with 17 bases spanning the gap. Time point defined: after dendritic cell vaccination, including at tumor progression/relapse. The assay was immunoSEQ multiplex PCR, and TCRdb's table has in-frame clones only and misses some. The data contain roughly 100,000 clones, around 91% of them singletons. The rearrangement links TRBV11-2 to TRBJ1-3; D is unresolved. This sample comprised blood, obtained after dendritic cell vaccination. This receptor was taken from a human donor with glioblastoma. CDR3 loop: CASSPYRDNRGNTIYF. As DNA, the CDR3 is TGTGCCAGCAGCCCCTATAGAGACAACCGTGGAAACACCATATATTTT.